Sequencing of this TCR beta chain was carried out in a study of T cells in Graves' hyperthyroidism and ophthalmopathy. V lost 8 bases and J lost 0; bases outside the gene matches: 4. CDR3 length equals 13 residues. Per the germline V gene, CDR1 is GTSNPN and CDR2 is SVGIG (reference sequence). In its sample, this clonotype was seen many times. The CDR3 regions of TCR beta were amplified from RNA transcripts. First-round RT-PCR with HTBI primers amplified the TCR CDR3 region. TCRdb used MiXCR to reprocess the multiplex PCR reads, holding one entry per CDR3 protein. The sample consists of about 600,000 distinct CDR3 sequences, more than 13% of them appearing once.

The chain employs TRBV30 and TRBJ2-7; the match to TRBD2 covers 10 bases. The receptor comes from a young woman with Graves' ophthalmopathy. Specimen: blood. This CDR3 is CASSGRSSYEQYF. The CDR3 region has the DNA TGTGCCAGTAGCGGGAGGTCCTCCTACGAGCAGTACTTC.